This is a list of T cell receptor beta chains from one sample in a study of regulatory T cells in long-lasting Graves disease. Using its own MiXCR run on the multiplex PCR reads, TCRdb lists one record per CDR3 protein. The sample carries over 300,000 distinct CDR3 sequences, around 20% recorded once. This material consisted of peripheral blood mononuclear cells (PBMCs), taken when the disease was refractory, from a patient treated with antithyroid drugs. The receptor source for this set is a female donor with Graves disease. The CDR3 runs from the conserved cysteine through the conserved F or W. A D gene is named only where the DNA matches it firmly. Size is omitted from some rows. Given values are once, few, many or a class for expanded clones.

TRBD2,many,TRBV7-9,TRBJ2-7,CASSLQAGVGEQYF,TGTGCCAGCAGCTTACAAGCGGGAGTAGGCGAGCAGTACTTC
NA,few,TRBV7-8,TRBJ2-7,CASSSYIGTIFDEQYF,TGTGCCAGCAGCTCCTATATCGGGACGATCTTCGACGAGCAGTACTTC
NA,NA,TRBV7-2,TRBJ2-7,CASSLASSSSYEQYF,TGTGCCAGCAGCTTAGCATCTAGCAGCTCCTACGAGCAGTACTTC
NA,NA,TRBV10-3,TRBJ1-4,CAISDTGLLFPNPTNEKLFF,TGTGCCATCAGTGACACAGGGCTTTTGTTCCCGAACCCAACTAATGAAAAACTGTTTTTT
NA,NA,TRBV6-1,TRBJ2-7,CASRQGGIYEQYF,TGTGCCAGCAGGCAGGGGGGAATCTACGAGCAGTACTTC
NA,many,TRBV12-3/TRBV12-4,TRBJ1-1,CACRGAVGGNTEAFF,TGTGCCTGCCGGGGGGCTGTTGGAGGGAACACTGAAGCTTTCTTT
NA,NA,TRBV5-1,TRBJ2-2,CASSLVAGRMLTGELFF,TGCGCCAGCAGCTTGGTGGCAGGGCGGATGCTCACCGGGGAGCTGTTTTTT
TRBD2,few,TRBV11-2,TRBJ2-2,CASSLDGREHGELFF,TGTGCCAGCAGCTTAGATGGGCGGGAGCACGGGGAGCTGTTTTTT
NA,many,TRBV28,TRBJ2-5,CASSSGTGIRETQYF,TGTGCCAGCAGTTCGGGAACAGGGATTCGGGAGACCCAGTACTTC
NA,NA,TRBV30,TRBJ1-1,CAWSIGLPNTEAFF,TGTGCCTGGAGTATAGGGCTCCCGAACACTGAAGCTTTCTTT
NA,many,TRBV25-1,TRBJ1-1,CASSERGRDTTEAFF,TGTGCCAGCAGTGAACGGGGTCGGGACACCACTGAAGCTTTCTTT
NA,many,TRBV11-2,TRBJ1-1,CASSQGPGTEAFF,TGTGCCAGCAGCCAAGGACCGGGTACTGAAGCTTTCTTT
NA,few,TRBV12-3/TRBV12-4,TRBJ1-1,CASSFSSGATEAFF,TGTGCCAGCAGTTTCTCTTCAGGGGCCACTGAAGCTTTCTTT
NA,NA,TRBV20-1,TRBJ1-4,CSARDYRKRGEKLFF,TGCAGTGCTAGAGATTACAGGAAAAGGGGTGAAAAACTGTTTTTT
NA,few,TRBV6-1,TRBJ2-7,CASSPRLGGLYREQYF,TGTGCCAGCAGCCCCCGCCTGGGGGGGCTTTATCGCGAGCAGTACTTC
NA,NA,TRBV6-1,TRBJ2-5,CASTLRTGFGETQYF,TGTGCCAGCACCCTCCGAACAGGGTTTGGAGAGACCCAGTACTTC
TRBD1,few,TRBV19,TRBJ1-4,CASSRQGGLTNEKLFF,TGTGCCAGTAGTAGACAGGGAGGGTTAACTAATGAAAAACTGTTTTTT
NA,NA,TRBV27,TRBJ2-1,CASSFSSSGTRYNEQFF,TGTGCCAGCAGTTTCTCGTCTTCCGGGACAAGATACAATGAGCAGTTCTTC
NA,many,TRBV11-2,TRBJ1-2,CASSSLIGQGSYGYTF,TGTGCCAGCAGCTCCCTAATAGGTCAGGGCAGCTATGGCTACACCTTC
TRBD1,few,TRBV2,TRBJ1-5,CASSQGQNQPQHF,TGTGCCAGCAGTCAGGGACAGAATCAGCCCCAGCATTTT
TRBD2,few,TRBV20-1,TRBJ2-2,CSARDLLAGGETGELFF,TGCAGTGCTAGAGATCTACTAGCGGGAGGTGAAACCGGGGAGCTGTTTTTT
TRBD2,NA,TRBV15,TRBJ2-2,CATSREGGLAGGSTGELFF,TGTGCCACCAGCAGAGAAGGGGGACTAGCGGGAGGTTCCACCGGGGAGCTGTTTTTT
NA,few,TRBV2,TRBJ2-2,CASSVARGQSYGELFF,TGTGCCAGCAGTGTAGCTAGAGGCCAATCTTACGGGGAGCTGTTTTTT
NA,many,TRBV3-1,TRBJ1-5,CASSQGTDRNQPQHF,TGTGCCAGCAGCCAAGGGACAGATCGCAATCAGCCCCAGCATTTT
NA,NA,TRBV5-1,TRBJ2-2,CASSLAPAGELFF,TGTGCCAGCAGCTTGGCCCCAGCCGGGGAGCTGTTTTTT
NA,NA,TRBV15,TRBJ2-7,CATSPRATNQYEQYF,TGTGCCACCAGTCCCCGGGCGACTAACCAGTACGAGCAGTACTTC
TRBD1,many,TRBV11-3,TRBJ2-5,CASSTHRGGETQYF,TGTGCCAGCAGCACTCACAGGGGTGGAGAGACCCAGTACTTC
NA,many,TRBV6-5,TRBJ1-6,CASSYDSPWESSPLHF,TGTGCCAGCAGTTACGACAGCCCGTGGGAGAGTTCACCCCTCCACTTT
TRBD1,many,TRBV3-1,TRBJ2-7,CASSQGQGYEQYF,TGTGCCAGCAGTCAGGGACAGGGCTACGAGCAGTACTTC
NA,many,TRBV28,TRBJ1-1,CASRRRWGTEAFF,TGTGCCAGCAGGCGTCGCTGGGGAACTGAAGCTTTCTTT
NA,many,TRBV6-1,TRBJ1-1,CASSGAFF,TGTGCCAGCAGCGGCGCTTTCTTT
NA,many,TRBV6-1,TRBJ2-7,CASSRVPNYEQYF,TGTGCCAGCAGTCGAGTACCGAATTACGAGCAGTACTTC
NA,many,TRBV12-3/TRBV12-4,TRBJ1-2,CASSPTGFFGYTF,TGTGCCAGCAGTCCTACAGGGTTCTTTGGCTACACCTTC
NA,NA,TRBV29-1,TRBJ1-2,CSVVPHRASSGLVYGYTF,TGCAGCGTTGTCCCGCACAGGGCAAGTTCTGGTCTGGTTTATGGCTACACCTTC
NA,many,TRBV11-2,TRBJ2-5,CASSSTLGGKETQYF,TGTGCCAGCAGCTCAACTCTGGGGGGAAAAGAGACCCAGTACTTC
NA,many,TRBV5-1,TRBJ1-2,CASGGRGSSNYGYTF,TGCGCCAGCGGTGGCCGAGGCTCCTCTAACTATGGCTACACCTTC
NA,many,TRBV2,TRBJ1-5,CASIEEPWGGNQPQHF,TGTGCCAGCATAGAAGAGCCCTGGGGAGGCAATCAGCCCCAGCATTTT
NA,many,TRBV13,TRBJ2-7,CASSLSGGEQYF,TGTGCCAGCAGCTTATCAGGGGGGGAGCAGTACTTC
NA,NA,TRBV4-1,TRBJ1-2,CASSGWIRGDGYTF,TGCGCCAGCAGCGGATGGATAAGGGGCGATGGCTACACCTTC
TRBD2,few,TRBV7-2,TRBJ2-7,CASSGPGTSGTYEQYF,TGTGCCAGCAGCGGTCCCGGGACTAGCGGAACCTACGAGCAGTACTTC
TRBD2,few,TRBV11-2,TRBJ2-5,CASSPNFGTSGSRGTQYF,TGTGCCAGCAGCCCCAATTTTGGGACTAGCGGGAGTCGGGGGACCCAGTACTTC